A single sample is the source of the 5 T cell receptor beta chains below, sequenced in a study of cytomegalovirus exposure and HLA in healthy donors. This table comes from immunoSEQ multiplex PCR, and its TCRdb copy is limited to in-frame clones, with some not included. The sample lists around 70,000 clones; 90% to 95% were seen once. Sequences were obtained from PBMCs. All receptors derive from a man aged 18-30 years in good health and CMV-seronegative.

The sample holds one count of this clone. V and J are TRBV14 and TRBJ2-7; 8 bases match TRBD2. V was clipped by 4 bases and J by 6 bases; unmatched bases: 8. CDR1 is SGHDN, CDR2 FVKESK, per germline. The CDR3 sequence is 14 residues long. CDR3 bases: TGTGCCAGCAGCCTGCTAGCGGGTGTCGGCGAGCAGTACTTC. Translation gives CASSLLAGVGEQYF.

The chain is built from TRBV9 and TRBJ1-1; 8 bases match TRBD1. After removal of 0 bases from V and 5 bases from J, the junction contained 6 bases not matched to a gene. Looked up from germline, CDR1 is SGDLS and CDR2 is YYNGEE. The CDR3 spans 15 residues. Here the CDR3 reads CASSVGGRGQTEAFF. As DNA, the CDR3 is TGTGCCAGCAGCGTAGGTGGCAGGGGGCAGACTGAAGCTTTCTTT.

This rearrangement joins TRBV7-2 to TRBJ2-1, with D hard to call. Germline CDR1 SGHTA, CDR2 FQGNSA. Between the trimmed V and J ends, which lost 1 base and 0 bases, there was a span of 10 bases. This CDR3 contains 16 residues. The CDR3 here is CASSLGQTSSYNEQFF. The CDR3 DNA is TGTGCCAGCAGCTTAGGACAAACGAGCTCCTACAATGAGCAGTTCTTC.

This chain links TRBV5-1 with TRBJ2-7; 7 nucleotides match TRBD2. V shed 4 bases, J shed 3 bases, and the junction held 16 bases outside the gene matches. This CDR3 contains 17 residues. Germline V lookup: CDR1 SGHRS, CDR2 YFSETQ. This CDR3 is CASSPPVAGESGYEQYF. CDR3 sequence (DNA): TGCGCCAGCAGCCCGCCGGTGGCGGGAGAGTCGGGCTACGAGCAGTACTTC.

Only one count was recorded for this clone. The chain has TRBV18 and TRBJ2-7, with D possibly being TRBD2 (5 bases). CDR3 length: 16 residues. Germline CDR1 and CDR2: KGHSH and LQKENI. Trimming removed 3 bases at V and 2 bases at J, with 17 bases between. The CDR3 loop is CASSPLGRGNTYEQYF. The CDR3 DNA follows: TGTGCCAGCTCACCCCTCGGACGGGGTAACACCTACGAGCAGTACTTC.